One sample yielded the 14 T cell receptor beta chains listed below, sequenced in a study of shared clonotypes between healthy human individuals. Clones were read by immunoSEQ multiplex PCR, and TCRdb kept only the in-frame ones, dropping some. The sample records millions of clones, roughly 96% being singletons. Material for sequencing was naive CD4+ T cells sorted from blood. Subset denoted: CD45RA+ positively selected. These receptors originate from a man aged 18 to 35 in good health.

About this clone: With a much larger clone just one base away, this may be a read error. The final CDR3 position lacks the conserved phenylalanine or tryptophan, pointing to a likely read error. This chain links TRBV4-1 with TRBJ1-1; tentative D call: TRBD1 (5 bases). Germline lookup yields CDR1 MGHRA and CDR2 YSYEKL. Trimming removed 1 base from V and 0 bases from J, with 9 bases in between. The CDR3 runs to 15 residues. The CDR3 is CASSQVPGLNTEAFS. CDR3 nucleotides: TGCGCCAGCAGCCAAGTACCGGGACTGAACACTGAAGCTTTCTCT.

The chain employs TRBV7-9 and TRBJ2-2, with D perhaps TRBD2 (5 bases). Trimming removed 2 bases at V and 5 bases at J, with 9 bases between. Germline CDR1 and CDR2: SEHNR and FQNEAQ (reference sequence). CDR3 length equals 14 residues. In nucleotides, the CDR3 is TGTGCCAGCAGCTTACCGGGGTTGACCGGGGAGCTGTTTTTT. Its protein product is CASSLPGLTGELFF. The full variable domain, with the rest looked up from reference TRBV7-9 and TRBJ2-2, is DTGVSQNPRHKITKRGQNVTFRCDPISEHNRLYWYRQTLGQGPEFLTYFQNEAQLEKSRLLSDRFSAERPKGSFSTLEIQRTEQGDSAMYLCASSLPGLTGELFFGEGSRLTVL.

In its sample, this clone was seen once. The chain carries TRBV5-5 and TRBJ2-3; D is unclear. The CDR3 loop spans 13 amino acids. Trimming left V 7 bases short and J 2 bases short, with 11 bases between. Germline V gene lookup returns CDR1 SGHKS and CDR2 YYEKEE (reference sequence). This CDR3 is CASSTVNTDTQYF. In nucleotides, the CDR3 is TGTGCCAGCTCTACGGTAAACACAGATACGCAGTATTTT.

The chain recombines TRBV11-3 with TRBJ1-3; D perhaps matches TRBD1 (6 bases). In germline, CDR1 is SGHNT, CDR2 YENEEA. The CDR3 loop spans 15 amino acids. Trimming stripped 2 bases from V and 0 bases from J, with 8 bases between. In DNA, the CDR3 is TGTGCCAGCAGCTTAACAGGGAACTCTGGAAACACCATATATTTT. Its translation is CASSLTGNSGNTIYF. Variable domain in full (rest from reference TRBV11-3 and TRBJ1-3): EAGVVQSPRYKIIEKKQPVAFWCNPISGHNTLYWYLQNLGQGPELLIRYENEEAVDDSQLPKDRFSAERLKGVDSTLKIQPAELGDSAVYLCASSLTGNSGNTIYFGEGSWLTVV.

The chain joins TRBV6-5 to TRBJ1-1; D gene uncertain. The length of the CDR3 is 13 residues. Germline loops: CDR1 MNHEY, CDR2 SVGAGI. V shed 5 bases and J shed 1 base, with 8 bases lying between them. CDR3 in DNA: TGTGCCAGCAGTCCGGCCTCGAACACTGAAGCTTTCTTT. As protein: CASSPASNTEAFF.

V is TRBV7-9 and J is TRBJ1-2, with 7 bases that match TRBD1. Germline CDR1 and CDR2: SEHNR and FQNEAQ (reference sequence). CDR3 size: 15 residues. Losses at the gene ends were 5 bases for V and 8 bases for J; bases not matched to a gene: 14. The CDR3 is CASSDRFTGEKGYTF. CDR3 in DNA: TGTGCCAGCAGCGACAGATTTACAGGGGAAAAAGGCTACACCTTC.

This rearrangement joins TRBV6-5 to TRBJ1-4; no clear D gene. Germline CDR1 is MNHEY and CDR2 is SVGAGI. The V and J ends lost 7 bases and 0 bases respectively, with 9 bases between them. The CDR3 has 14 residues. In DNA, the CDR3 is TGTGCCAGCAATAACACCTCAACTAATGAAAAACTGTTTTTT. Translated: CASNNTSTNEKLFF.

V and J are TRBV9 and TRBJ1-4, with D perhaps matching TRBD1 (5 bases). CDR3 size: 14 residues. The V end was cut by 0 bases, the J end by 8 bases, with 11 bases between. Germline V gene lookup returns CDR1 SGDLS and CDR2 YYNGEE. The CDR3 protein is CASSVDWGREKLFF. The CDR3 DNA reads as TGTGCCAGCAGCGTAGACTGGGGACGGGAAAAACTGTTTTTT. Together with reference TRBV9 and TRBJ1-4, the CDR3 gives the full variable domain: DSGVTQTPKHLITATGQRVTLRCSPRSGDLSVYWYQQSLDQGLQFLIQYYNGEERAKGNILERFSAQQFPDLHSELNLSSLELGDSALYFCASSVDWGREKLFFGSGTQLSVL.

In nucleotides, the CDR3 is TGTGCCAGCAGGGAAGAGACCCAGTACTTC. Amino acids: CASREETQYF. The chain employs TRBV14 and TRBJ2-5; no reliable D call. Trimming stripped 6 bases from V and 3 bases from J, with 2 bases between. The CDR3 length is 10 residues. Germline V lookup: CDR1 SGHDN, CDR2 FVKESK.

This sequence joins TRBV10-3 and TRBJ1-5; possibly TRBD1 for D (5 bases). CDR3 length: 18 residues. Deletions cut 4 bases from V and 0 bases from J, with 19 bases between. CDR1 is ENHRY and CDR2 is SYGVKD in the germline V gene. This CDR3 reads CAISGGRANLGSNQPQHF. As DNA, the CDR3 is TGTGCCATCAGTGGGGGCAGGGCCAACCTTGGTAGCAATCAGCCCCAGCATTTT.

CDR3 sequence (DNA): TGTGCCAGCAGCTTAGGACAGGGTTTAGGGTACAATGAGCAGTTCTTC. It yields the protein CASSLGQGLGYNEQFF. This chain links TRBV7-3 with TRBJ2-1; 8 bases map to TRBD1. This CDR3 comprises 16 residues. V was clipped by 2 bases and J by 4 bases; unmatched bases: 7. CDR1 and CDR2 from the germline V gene are SGHTA and FQGTGA.

The chain uses TRBV7-2 and TRBJ2-3; 13 nucleotides line up with TRBD2. The CDR3 runs to 19 residues. After removal of 2 bases from V and 0 bases from J, the junction contained 8 bases not matched to a gene. CDR1 and CDR2 (germline): SGHTA, FQGNSA. The CDR3 protein is CASSLLLAGGSYSTDTQYF. CDR3 sequence (DNA): TGTGCCAGCAGCTTACTACTAGCGGGAGGGTCTTATAGCACAGATACGCAGTATTTT.

J is TRBJ1-2 and V is TRBV11-2; 8 nucleotides match TRBD1. The CDR3 covers 14 residues. Germline CDR1 reads SGHAT; CDR2 reads FQNNGV. Losses at the gene ends were 5 bases for V and 4 bases for J; bases not matched to a gene: 6. CDR3 amino acids: CASSPGTGAYGYTF. CDR3 in DNA: TGTGCCAGCAGCCCGGGGACAGGTGCCTATGGCTACACCTTC.

This chain uses TRBV11-2 with TRBJ1-6; no definite D call. This CDR3 contains 14 residues. V was clipped by 1 base and J by 5 bases, with 6 bases between them. Germline V gene lookup returns CDR1 SGHAT and CDR2 FQNNGV. The CDR3 DNA reads TGTGCCAGCAGCTTAGTACAGAATAATTCACCCCTCCACTTT. Translating it yields CASSLVQNNSPLHF.